The 4 T cell receptor beta chains listed next were all sequenced from one sample in a study of blood T cell repertoires in COVID-19. This table comes from immunoSEQ multiplex PCR, and its TCRdb copy is limited to in-frame clones, with some not included. Seen here are a few hundred thousand clones, approximately 85% observed once, and the top ten hold roughly an eighth. Sequenced: peripheral blood. Receptors were obtained from a man older than 75 with acute or convalescent COVID-19.

CDR3 coding DNA: TGTGCCAGCAGTTTGTCGCGCCAAGCGGGCTATGGCTACACCTTC. It translates to CASSLSRQAGYGYTF. The chain combines TRBV28 with TRBJ1-2, with D unclear. The germline gives CDR1 MDHEN, CDR2 SYDVKM. Trimming pared 3 bases from V and 4 bases from J, leaving 15 bases between. The length of the CDR3 is 15 residues.

The gene calls are TRBV15 and TRBJ1-3, with D tentatively TRBD1 (5 bases). The CDR3 runs to 18 residues. CDR1 and CDR2 (germline): LNHNV, YYDKDF (reference sequence). Trimming took 1 base from V and 0 from J, leaving 16 bases between them. The CDR3 DNA is TGTGCCACCAGCAGAGCCCCCGGGGGAAGACCCTCTGGAAACACCATATATTTT. It encodes CATSRAPGGRPSGNTIYF.

The chain has TRBV15 and TRBJ2-5, with a weak D call TRBD2 (7 bases). The length of the CDR3 is 18 residues. The V and J ends lost 0 bases and 1 base respectively, with 18 bases between them. Germline-derived CDR1 and CDR2 are LNHNV and YYDKDF (reference sequence). Here the CDR3 reads CATSRDRGAAGLQETQYF. The CDR3 region has the DNA TGTGCCACCAGCAGAGATCGGGGGGCAGCCGGTCTCCAAGAGACCCAGTACTTC.

The V gene is TRBV19, the J gene TRBJ1-4; 8 nucleotides agree with TRBD1. The ends lost 6 bases at V and 2 bases at J; junction bases unmatched: 5. The germline CDR1 and CDR2 sequences are LNHDA and SQIVND (reference sequence). The CDR3 totals 15 residues. CDR3 region: CASSMTGATNEKLFF. In DNA, the CDR3 is TGTGCCAGTAGCATGACAGGGGCCACTAATGAAAAACTGTTTTTT.